Below are 25 T cell receptor beta chains sequenced from a single sample in a study of cytomegalovirus exposure and HLA in healthy donors. The primer mix had 60 Vbeta and 13 Jbeta primers. The assay was immunoSEQ multiplex PCR, and TCRdb's table has in-frame clones only and misses some. The table has over 150,000 clones, around 77% seen once. The sample consisted of PBMCs. These receptors all stem from a woman aged 25 to 39 in good health and CMV-seronegative.

This clone was counted between two and nine times. J is TRBJ2-1 and V is TRBV9, with a weak D call TRBD2 (6 bases). The CDR3 loop spans 14 amino acids. Germline V gives CDR1 SGDLS, CDR2 YYNGEE. V was clipped by 0 bases and J by 2 bases, with 6 bases between them. The CDR3 DNA follows: TGTGCCAGCAGCGTAGGGGGGGCCTACAATGAGCAGTTCTTC. This sequence encodes CASSVGGAYNEQFF.

V and J are TRBV7-8 and TRBJ2-2; D gene uncertain. The CDR3 totals 15 residues. Trimming took 1 base from V and 3 from J, leaving 9 bases between them. Germline CDR1 is SGHVS and CDR2 is FQNEAQ. CDR3 residues: CASSLGVTDTGELFF. CDR3 in DNA: TGTGCCAGCAGCTTAGGAGTTACGGACACCGGGGAGCTGTTTTTT.

The gene calls are TRBV5-1 and TRBJ2-3; possible D gene TRBD2, 6 bases. Per germline, CDR1 SGHRS and CDR2 YFSETQ. CDR3 size: 15 residues. V lost 2 bases and J 1 base, leaving 11 bases between the germline ends. The CDR3 region is CASSFGSGGTDTQYF. CDR3 nucleotides: TGCGCCAGCAGCTTCGGGAGCGGAGGCACAGATACGCAGTATTTT.

Note on this clone: The junction departs from germline at one end; a sequencing error may be responsible. Different DNA sequences within this sample yield the same CDR3. The chain recombines TRBV5-1 with TRBJ1-5; weak D call: TRBD1 (5 bases). The V gene's germline CDR1 is SGHRS and CDR2 YFSETQ. The CDR3 spans 15 residues. As DNA, the CDR3 is TGCGCCAGCAGCTTCTGGCCAGGGTCGAAACAGCCCCAGCATTTC. Its protein product is CASSFWPGSKQPQHF.

The chain recombines TRBV7-2 with TRBJ1-1; D is unresolved. From germline, CDR1 is SGHTA and CDR2 FQGNSA. With 5 bases removed from V and 1 base from J, the gap between germline ends came to 11 bases. The CDR3 length is 14 residues. In DNA, the CDR3 is TGTGCCAGCAGCCGACGCGAGGGGAACACTGAAGCTTTCTTT. Protein: CASSRREGNTEAFF.

V and J are TRBV30 and TRBJ1-2, with D unclear. Germline loops: CDR1 GTSNPN, CDR2 SVGIG (reference sequence). Trimming removed 5 bases at V and 0 bases at J, with 7 bases between. The CDR3 has 12 amino acids. CDR3 nucleotides: TGTGCCTGGGAGCGGCCTAACTATGGCTACACCTTC. Its translation: CAWERPNYGYTF.

CDR3 in amino acids: CASSLSTPGTEAFF. DNA for the CDR3: TGTGCCAGCAGCCTCTCAACGCCAGGCACTGAAGCTTTCTTT. This chain joins TRBV11-2 and TRBJ1-1; no reliable D call. In germline, CDR1 is SGHAT, CDR2 FQNNGV. CDR3 length: 14 residues. V lost 5 bases to trimming and J lost 4 bases, with 14 bases between them.

This clone was seen a few times. This sequence joins TRBV29-1 and TRBJ2-1, with a weak D call TRBD2 (5 bases). V lost 8 bases and J lost 10, with 24 bases in between. The V gene's germline CDR1 is SQVTM and CDR2 ANQGSEA. The CDR3 sequence is 14 residues long. The CDR3 DNA is TGCAGCTGCCGCCGGGATCCCAATACTAACGAGCAGTTCTTC. Protein: CSCRRDPNTNEQFF.

The chain couples TRBV10-2 to TRBJ2-1, with unresolved D. The germline CDR1 and CDR2 sequences are WSHSY and SAAADI. Trimming cost V 3 bases and J 9 bases, with 6 bases left between them. This CDR3 has 11 amino acids. This chain's CDR3 is CASSEFGEQFF. As DNA, the CDR3 is TGCGCCAGCAGTGAATTCGGTGAGCAGTTCTTC.

This chain links TRBV12-5 with TRBJ2-2; 14 bases align to TRBD2. V was clipped by 2 bases and J by 4 bases; unmatched bases: 6. CDR3 length equals 18 residues. The germline V gene encodes CDR1 LGHNT and CDR2 FRNRAP. Here the CDR3 reads CASGLTPTSGRATGELFF. The DNA of the CDR3 is TGTGCTAGTGGTTTGACTCCGACTAGCGGGAGGGCCACCGGGGAGCTGTTTTTT.

The V and J genes are TRBV7-8 and TRBJ2-7; 11 bases are a match to TRBD2. Germline V CDR1 and CDR2: SGHVS, FQNEAQ. The CDR3 totals 15 residues. Losses at the gene ends were 1 base for V and 5 bases for J; bases not matched to a gene: 4. CDR3 amino acids: CASSLVTSGRNEQYF. The CDR3 DNA is TGTGCCAGCAGCTTAGTCACTAGCGGGAGAAACGAGCAGTACTTC.

The chain is built from TRBV15 and TRBJ1-4, with TRBD1 matching over 7 bases. From germline, CDR1 is LNHNV and CDR2 YYDKDF (reference sequence). This CDR3 contains 15 residues. Losses at the gene ends were 0 bases for V and 7 bases for J; bases not matched to a gene: 5. The CDR3 DNA reads TGTGCCACCAGCAGAGATCTGTGGGACAGTGAAAAACTGTTTTTT. Translated, it gives CATSRDLWDSEKLFF.

The gene calls are TRBV5-1 and TRBJ2-7; tentative D call: TRBD2 (5 bases). This CDR3 is 13 amino acids long. The V end lost 3 bases, the J end lost 4 bases, and 11 bases lay between the germline ends. Germline V gives CDR1 SGHRS, CDR2 YFSETQ. CDR3 sequence (DNA): TGCGCCAGCAGCTCGGTAGGGAGATACGAGCAGTACTTC. The encoded protein is CASSSVGRYEQYF.

V usage is TRBV13 and J usage is TRBJ2-5; 9 nucleotides line up with TRBD2. The junction had 9 bases not matched to a gene; V was cut back by 2 bases and J by 5 bases. CDR1 PRHDT and CDR2 FYEKMQ come from the germline V gene (reference sequence). This CDR3 region has 16 residues. Written as DNA, the CDR3 is TGTGCCAGCAGCTTAACTTGGGCTAGCGGGGAGGAGACCCAGTACTTC. Amino acid sequence: CASSLTWASGEETQYF.

This rearrangement joins TRBV18 to TRBJ2-7, with D possibly TRBD1 on 6 matching bases. The CDR3 sequence is 15 residues long. Germline V lookup: CDR1 KGHSH, CDR2 LQKENI. Trimming stripped 4 bases from V and 5 bases from J, with 18 bases between. As DNA, the CDR3 is TGTGCCAGCTCACGGACACAGGGCTCATCCCACGAGCAGTACTTC. Amino acid sequence: CASSRTQGSSHEQYF.

The genes are TRBV5-1 and TRBJ2-7, with a possible D match to TRBD1 (6 bases). The V end lost 2 bases, the J end lost 5 bases, and 14 bases lay between the germline ends. This CDR3 spans 14 amino acids. CDR1 SGHRS and CDR2 YFSETQ come from the germline V gene. CDR3: CASSLQGTADEQYF. The CDR3 nucleotides read TGCGCCAGCAGCTTACAGGGTACCGCTGACGAGCAGTACTTC.

This clone occurred a few times. The rearrangement joins TRBV4-1 to TRBJ2-5; TRBD1 aligns across 7 bases. The J segment lost 9 bases and the V segment lost 0 bases, leaving 16 bases of the junction unmatched. The length of the CDR3 is 17 residues. Germline CDR1 reads MGHRA; CDR2 reads YSYEKL. Here the CDR3 reads CASSQEGGRTGKASQYF. The CDR3 nucleotides are TGCGCCAGCAGCCAAGAAGGGGGCAGGACAGGTAAAGCGTCCCAGTACTTC.

The chain combines TRBV6-1 with TRBJ2-1; perhaps TRBD2 as D (5 bases). V lost 1 base and J lost 2, with 9 bases in between. Germline V gene lookup returns CDR1 MNHNS and CDR2 SASEGT. The CDR3 sequence is 15 residues long. This chain's CDR3 is CASSEVSGPYNEQFF. The CDR3 coding sequence is TGTGCCAGCAGTGAAGTCAGCGGACCCTACAATGAGCAGTTCTTC.

The rearrangement joins TRBV10-2 to TRBJ1-2; D perhaps matches TRBD1 (6 bases). The V end lost 10 bases, the J end lost 7 bases, and 16 bases lay between the germline ends. Germline V lookup: CDR1 WSHSY, CDR2 SAAADI. The CDR3 is 12 amino acids. CDR3 bases: TGCGCCACCTCACAGGGATCTCTTGGCTACACCTTC. Its protein is CATSQGSLGYTF.

The chain uses TRBV29-1 and TRBJ2-1; D remains unclear. Trimming left V 7 bases short and J 2 bases short, with 6 bases between. This CDR3 contains 11 residues. Germline V gene sequence: CDR1 SQVTM, CDR2 ANQGSEA. The CDR3 nucleotides are TGCAGCGCCAGGCCCTACAATGAGCAGTTCTTC. It yields the protein CSARPYNEQFF.

This clone has only a few counts. This chain links TRBV5-1 with TRBJ2-7, with 8 bases matching TRBD1. Germline V gene lookup returns CDR1 SGHRS and CDR2 YFSETQ. After removal of 5 bases from V and 4 bases from J, the junction contained 5 bases not matched to a gene. There are 13 residues in the CDR3. CDR3 bases: TGCGCCAGCAGACGGACAGGGAATTACGAGCAGTACTTC. It encodes CASRRTGNYEQYF.

The chain has TRBV30 and TRBJ2-7; maybe TRBD2 (6 bases). Germline values: CDR1 GTSNPN, CDR2 SVGIG (reference sequence). Deletions cut 3 bases from V and 2 bases from J, with 14 bases between. The CDR3 extends over 14 amino acids. The CDR3 loop reads CAWRLAGNTYEQYF. CDR3 sequence (DNA): TGTGCCTGGAGGCTTGCGGGGAATACCTACGAGCAGTACTTC.

Regarding this clone: One junction end disagrees with the germline gene, perhaps due to a read error. Additional DNA sequences in this sample encode the identical CDR3. The chain employs TRBV5-5 and TRBJ2-7; D unresolved. The CDR3 loop spans 13 amino acids. Germline V gene data show CDR1 as SGHKS and CDR2 as YYEKEE (reference sequence). CDR3 sequence reads: CASSLAPSYEQYF. The CDR3 nucleotides read TGTGCCAGCAGCTTGGCCCCATCCTACGAACAGTACTTC.

The rearrangement joins TRBV9 to TRBJ1-1; D possibly corresponds to TRBD1 (5 bases). This CDR3 comprises 15 residues. Trimming took 4 bases from V and 1 from J, leaving 14 bases between them. Germline V gene sequence: CDR1 SGDLS, CDR2 YYNGEE. In nucleotides, the CDR3 is TGTGCCAGCAGCCCGAGGACATCCCCGAACACTGAAGCTTTCTTT. Its protein product is CASSPRTSPNTEAFF.

The chain couples TRBV4-2 to TRBJ2-2; weak D call: TRBD2 (6 bases). The V gene's germline CDR1 is LGHNA and CDR2 YNFKEQ. Trimming left V 8 bases short and J 0 bases short, with 19 bases between. The CDR3 runs 17 residues. CDR3 amino acids: CASGLRRGTTNTGELFF. The CDR3 coding sequence is TGTGCCAGCGGATTACGACGCGGGACCACGAACACCGGGGAGCTGTTTTTT.